This T cell receptor beta chain stems from a study of control samples from healthy donors and cancer patients. TCRdb's copy holds only in-frame clones and misses some; the assay was immunoSEQ multiplex PCR. The table records approximately 150,000 clones, 80% to 90% of them present only once. The V gene's germline CDR1 is MDHEN and CDR2 SYDVKM. This CDR3 is built from 13 residues. The V gene lost 3 bases and the J gene lost 5 bases, with 10 bases spanning the gap. Sequencing used blood. The chain couples TRBV28 to TRBJ1-2, with D hard to call. The sequence was obtained from a man between 18 and 29 years old in good health. The CDR3, as DNA: TGTGCCAGCAGTTTGGGAACCACGTATGGCTACACCTTC. Amino acids: CASSLGTTYGYTF.